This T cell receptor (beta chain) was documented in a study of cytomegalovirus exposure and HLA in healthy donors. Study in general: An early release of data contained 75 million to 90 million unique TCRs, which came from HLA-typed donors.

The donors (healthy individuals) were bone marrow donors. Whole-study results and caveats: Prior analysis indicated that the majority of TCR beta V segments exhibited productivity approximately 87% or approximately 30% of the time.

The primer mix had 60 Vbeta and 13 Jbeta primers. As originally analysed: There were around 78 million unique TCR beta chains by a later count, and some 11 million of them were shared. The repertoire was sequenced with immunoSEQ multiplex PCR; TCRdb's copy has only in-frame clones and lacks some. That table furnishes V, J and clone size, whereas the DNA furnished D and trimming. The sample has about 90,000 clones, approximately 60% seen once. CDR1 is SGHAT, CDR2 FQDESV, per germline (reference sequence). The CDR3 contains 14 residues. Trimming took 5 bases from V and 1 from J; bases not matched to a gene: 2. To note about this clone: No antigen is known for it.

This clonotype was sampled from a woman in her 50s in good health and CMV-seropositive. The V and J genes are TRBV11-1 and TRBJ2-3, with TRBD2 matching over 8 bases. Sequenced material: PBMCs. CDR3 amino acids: CASSQTSGTDTQYF. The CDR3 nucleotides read TGTGCCAGCAGCCAGACTAGCGGCACAGATACGCAGTATTTT.